This T cell receptor (beta chain) stems from a study of cytomegalovirus exposure and HLA in healthy donors. Looking at the study overall: The early release's HLA-typed donors yielded roughly 85 million unique TCRs.

60 Vbeta and 13 Jbeta primers were used in PCR. The table came from immunoSEQ multiplex PCR; TCRdb's copy has only in-frame clones and leaves some out. Here the sample spans some 150,000 clones, 50% to 75% being singletons. The material sequenced was PBMCs. This receptor was obtained from a woman in her twenties or thirties in good health and CMV-seropositive.

The CDR3 here is CASSLKTSGGENTDTQYF. As DNA, the CDR3 is TGTGCCAGCAGTTTGAAGACTAGCGGGGGGGAAAACACAGATACGCAGTATTTT. The V and J genes are TRBV28 and TRBJ2-3; 14 bases are shared with TRBD2. Germline V gene data show CDR1 as MDHEN and CDR2 as SYDVKM. This CDR3 contains 18 residues. V lost 3 bases and J lost 2; bases outside the gene matches: 7.